This TCR beta chain originates from a study of T cell repertoires in cytomegalovirus infection. As for the study in general: Both recently identified HLA-C-restricted and well-studied HLA-B-restricted CMV epitopes were used in the study. Public TCR beta signatures indicated both CMV infection and matching HLA type. Study outcomes and limitations: Cumulative public TCR beta family frequency identified CMV carriers with the relevant HLA. The response measured ex vivo was dominated by TCR beta clonotypes (HLA-C-restricted and CMV-specific).

V was shortened by 5 bases and J by 8 bases, with 19 bases between the two germline ends. Germline loops: CDR1 SGHTA, CDR2 FQGNSA. The CDR3 loop spans 16 amino acids. In TCRdb, the reads were re-called with MiXCR into one record per CDR3 protein. This sample has roughly 920,000 distinct CDR3 sequences, with roughly 31% found just once. This clonotype showed up many times. Antigen: not known. This sequence originates from a human donor in good health (CMV status not recorded). Some clones in this sample may be carry-over from other donors' samples. Here the sequenced sample was cultured CD8+ T cells from PBMCs, taken from culture after CMV antigen stimulation. The gene calls are TRBV7-2 and TRBJ1-6, with a possible D match to TRBD1 (5 bases). The CDR3 region is CASSTAPGRSDSPLHF. In DNA form, the CDR3 reads TGTGCCAGCAGCACAGCTCCGGGACGGAGTGATTCACCCCTCCACTTT.